Each of the 10 T cell receptor beta chains below was sequenced from the same sample in a study of cytomegalovirus exposure and HLA in healthy donors. Amplification used 60 Vbeta primers and 13 Jbeta primers. Clones were read by immunoSEQ multiplex PCR, and TCRdb kept only the in-frame ones, dropping some. The data contain about 250,000 clones, under 80% of them singletons. Input material: PBMCs. The origin of the receptors is a female donor in good health and CMV-seronegative.

The rearrangement joins TRBV6-1 to TRBJ1-5, with TRBD1 matching 7 bases. The CDR3 has 14 amino acids. Germline V gene lookup returns CDR1 MNHNS and CDR2 SASEGT. V shed 3 bases and J 6 bases; nucleotides not matched to a gene: 5. As DNA, the CDR3 is TGTGCCAGCAGTGATGGCAGGGGGAGTCAGCCCCAGCATTTT. It specifies CASSDGRGSQPQHF.

The chain carries TRBV6-5 and TRBJ2-3, with a weak D call TRBD1 (6 bases). The germline CDR1 and CDR2 sequences are MNHEY and SVGAGI. This CDR3 region has 16 residues. V was clipped by 0 bases and J by 2 bases, with 12 bases between them. Written as DNA, the CDR3 is TGTGCCAGCAGTTACTCGTTTGGACAGTACACAGATACGCAGTATTTT. Its translation is CASSYSFGQYTDTQYF.

This clone was seen a few times. The chain combines TRBV2 with TRBJ2-7; weak D call: TRBD1 (5 bases). Germline V gene sequence: CDR1 SNHLY, CDR2 FYNNEI. Trimming stripped 6 bases from V and 2 bases from J, with 14 bases between. This CDR3 is 14 amino acids long. Here the CDR3 DNA reads TGTGCCAGCAGGTACAGGTTTTTGACCTACGAGCAGTACTTC. This translates into CASRYRFLTYEQYF.

V is TRBV5-1 and J is TRBJ2-5, with 10 positions matching TRBD2. Trimming took 4 bases from V and 3 from J; bases not matched to a gene: 12. CDR3 length: 17 amino acids. CDR1 and CDR2 (germline): SGHRS, YFSETQ. The DNA for the CDR3 is TGCGCCAGCAGCCTTTACCGACTAGCGGGTCCCAAAGAGACCCAGTACTTC. It codes for CASSLYRLAGPKETQYF.

The V call is TRBV13, the J call TRBJ2-3; 8 bases align to TRBD2. The CDR3 loop spans 16 amino acids. J gave up 3 bases and V 5 bases, and 10 bases lay outside the gene matches. Looked up from germline, CDR1 is PRHDT and CDR2 is FYEKMQ (reference sequence). The CDR3 nucleotides read TGTGCCAGCAGCAGTCTCCAAGCGGGAGAGACAGATACGCAGTATTTT. It specifies CASSSLQAGETDTQYF.

The chain carries TRBV19 and TRBJ2-2; 8 nucleotides match TRBD2. Germline V gene sequence: CDR1 LNHDA, CDR2 SQIVND (reference sequence). The length of the CDR3 is 12 residues. V lost 7 bases and J lost 5; bases outside the gene matches: 0. CDR3 region: CASTSGTGELFF. In DNA, the CDR3 is TGTGCCAGTACTAGCGGGACCGGGGAGCTGTTTTTT.

The genes are TRBV11-2 and TRBJ2-7; D gene unclear. This CDR3 has 12 amino acids. Germline CDR1 and CDR2: SGHAT and FQNNGV. The V end lost 1 base, the J end lost 5 bases, and 6 bases lay between the germline ends. CDR3 DNA: TGTGCCAGCAGCTTAGTATTCCACGAGCAGTACTTC. This encodes CASSLVFHEQYF.

The genes are TRBV28 and TRBJ2-1; 12 positions match TRBD2. Germline CDR1 MDHEN, CDR2 SYDVKM. V lost 5 bases, J lost 7 bases, and 6 bases stayed unmatched. The CDR3 runs to 15 residues. The CDR3 DNA reads TGTGCCAGCAGTCCTCTAGCGGGAGGGAAAAATGAGCAGTTCTTC. Its protein is CASSPLAGGKNEQFF.

The chain recombines TRBV27 with TRBJ2-6, with 10 bases identical to TRBD1. Germline loops: CDR1 MNHEY, CDR2 SMNVEV (reference sequence). The CDR3 is 17 amino acids. Trimming took 7 bases from V and 2 from J; bases not matched to a gene: 8. The CDR3 spells CASTTRGTGAGANVLTF. The CDR3 DNA reads TGTGCCAGCACCACGAGGGGGACAGGGGCTGGGGCCAACGTCCTGACTTTC.

The chain has TRBV6-5 and TRBJ2-5; D is possibly TRBD2 (7 bases). Trimming took 2 bases from V and 2 from J, leaving 9 bases between them. This CDR3 region has 14 residues. Per the germline V gene, CDR1 is MNHEY and CDR2 is SVGAGI. CDR3 coding DNA: TGTGCCAGCAGTTACGAGGGGGGGCAAGAGACCCAGTACTTC. This codes for CASSYEGGQETQYF.